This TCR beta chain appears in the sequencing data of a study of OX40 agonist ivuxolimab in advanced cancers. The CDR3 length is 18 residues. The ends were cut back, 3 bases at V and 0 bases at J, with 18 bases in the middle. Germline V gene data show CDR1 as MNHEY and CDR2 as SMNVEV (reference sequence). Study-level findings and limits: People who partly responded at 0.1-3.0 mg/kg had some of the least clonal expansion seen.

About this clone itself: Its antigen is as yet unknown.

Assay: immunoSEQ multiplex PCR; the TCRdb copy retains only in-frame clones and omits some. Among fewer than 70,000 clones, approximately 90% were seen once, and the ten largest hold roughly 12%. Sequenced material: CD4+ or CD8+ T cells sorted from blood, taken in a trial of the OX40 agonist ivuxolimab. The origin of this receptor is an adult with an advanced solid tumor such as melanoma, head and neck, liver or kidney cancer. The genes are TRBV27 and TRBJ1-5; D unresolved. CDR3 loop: CASSLWAPTQYSNQPQHF. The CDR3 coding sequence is TGTGCCAGCAGTTTGTGGGCTCCGACACAGTATAGCAATCAGCCCCAGCATTTT.